This entry lists 18 T cell receptor beta chains sequenced from one sample in a study of neurological immune-mediated disorders. TCRdb re-called the 5' RACE reads through MiXCR, storing one row per CDR3 protein. The sample lists about 49,000 distinct CDR3 sequences, around 13% occurring once. This sample's time point: longitudinal time-point 2. The sequencing sample was made of PBMCs. These receptors were obtained from a male donor with HTLV-1-associated myelopathy (HAM/TSP).

The table lists this clonotype with a few counts. The chain is built from TRBV7-9 and TRBJ1-5; the match to TRBD1 covers 9 bases. V lost 5 bases to trimming and J lost 0 bases; unmatched junction nucleotides: 2. CDR1 and CDR2 from the germline V gene are SEHNR and FQNEAQ (reference sequence). The CDR3 spans 15 residues. The CDR3 DNA follows: TGTGCCAGCAGCCCGACAGGGGGTAGCAATCAGCCCCAGCATTTT. This translates into CASSPTGGSNQPQHF.

This clonotype has at least ten counts. The V call is TRBV5-8, the J call TRBJ1-5; D is ambiguous. The V and J ends lost 0 bases and 5 bases respectively, with 3 bases between them. The germline V gene has CDR1 SGHTS and CDR2 YDEGEE. The CDR3 extends over 12 amino acids. The CDR3, as DNA: TGTGCCAGCAGCTTGGGGGATCAGCCCCAGCATTTT. Translated: CASSLGDQPQHF.

In its sample, this clonotype was seen a few times. V and J are TRBV27 and TRBJ1-1; D call uncertain. Germline V gene sequence: CDR1 MNHEY, CDR2 SMNVEV (reference sequence). Trimming shortened V by 3 bases and J by 2 bases, and 13 bases separated the two germline ends. This CDR3 has 15 amino acids. CDR3 sequence: CASSLTIWANTEAFF. In DNA form, the CDR3 reads TGTGCCAGCAGTTTGACAATTTGGGCAAACACTGAAGCTTTCTTT.

This clonotype was seen many times. The chain joins TRBV5-1 to TRBJ1-1; tentative D call: TRBD1 (5 bases). Between the trimmed V and J ends, which lost 1 base and 1 base, there was a span of 14 bases. Per germline, CDR1 SGHRS and CDR2 YFSETQ. The CDR3 contains 16 residues. CDR3 nucleotides: TGCGCCAGCAGCTTGCGTCGTAAGGGGAAGAACACTGAAGCTTTCTTT. It yields the protein CASSLRRKGKNTEAFF.

This clonotype occurred many times. The CDR3 nucleotides read TGTGCCAGCAGGGGACAGCAAACGAGTCAGCCCCAGCATTTT. Its translation: CASRGQQTSQPQHF. The rearrangement joins TRBV6-5 to TRBJ1-5; 7 bases map to TRBD1. The V gene end was trimmed by 6 bases and the J gene end by 6 bases; junction bases not matched to a gene: 8. The CDR3 has 14 amino acids. Per germline, CDR1 MNHEY and CDR2 SVGAGI.

There are many counts of this clonotype. V is TRBV6-5 and J is TRBJ1-5, with D possibly matching TRBD1 (6 bases). Germline V lookup: CDR1 MNHEY, CDR2 SVGAGI. Trimming removed 6 bases at V and 4 bases at J, with 16 bases between. The CDR3 length is 15 residues. CDR3 coding DNA: TGTGCCAGCAGACCCCGGGACATCCTGAATCAGCCCCAGCATTTT. It specifies CASRPRDILNQPQHF.

This clonotype has ten or more counts. V gene TRBV5-1 combines with J gene TRBJ2-6; the D gene is possibly TRBD2 (6 bases). V was cut by 0 bases and J by 0 bases, with 13 bases left in between. CDR1 is SGHRS, CDR2 YFSETQ, per germline. The CDR3 has 18 residues. CDR3 sequence (DNA): TGCGCCAGCAGCTTGGAAGTTAGCGGAACCTCTGGGGCCAACGTCCTGACTTTC. Its translation is CASSLEVSGTSGANVLTF.

As to this clonotype: One junction end does not reproduce the germline sequence, and a read error may be involved. J is TRBJ2-1 and V is TRBV7-2, with 10 positions matching TRBD2. Germline CDR1 reads SGHTA; CDR2 reads FQGNSA. The CDR3 has 16 residues. CDR3 DNA sequence: TGCGCCAGCAGCTTAGCGCGGACTAGCGGTTACAAGGAGCAGTTCTTC. It specifies CASSLARTSGYKEQFF.

At least ten counts were recorded for this clonotype. V usage is TRBV5-1 and J usage is TRBJ2-6, with D perhaps TRBD2 (5 bases). Looked up from germline, CDR1 is SGHRS and CDR2 is YFSETQ. Trimming shortened V by 4 bases and J by 0 bases, and 11 bases separated the two germline ends. The CDR3 is 16 residues long. This CDR3 reads CASSRGLDSGANVLTF. The CDR3 coding sequence is TGCGCCAGCAGCCGAGGACTCGACTCTGGGGCCAACGTCCTGACTTTC.

The table lists this clonotype with many counts. This rearrangement joins TRBV27 to TRBJ1-1; no firm D call. The germline gives CDR1 MNHEY, CDR2 SMNVEV (reference sequence). This CDR3 spans 14 amino acids. V lost 2 bases, J lost 0 bases, and 7 bases lay in between. CDR3 nucleotides: TGTGCCAGCAGTTTAAAATCACTGAACACTGAAGCTTTCTTT. This translates into CASSLKSLNTEAFF.

This clonotype appeared many times. V and J are TRBV3-1 and TRBJ2-7, with 7 bases matching TRBD1. V lost 4 bases to trimming and J lost 9 bases; unmatched junction nucleotides: 12. In germline, CDR1 is LGHDT, CDR2 YNNKEL (reference sequence). The CDR3 contains 14 residues. CDR3 sequence (DNA): TGTGCCAGCAGCCCAACGAAAGGGGGCTCAGGGCAGTACTTC. Encoded protein: CASSPTKGGSGQYF.

The table lists this clonotype with a few counts. The gene calls are TRBV9 and TRBJ1-5; 12 positions agree with TRBD1. Germline V gene lookup returns CDR1 SGDLS and CDR2 YYNGEE. The CDR3 has 16 residues. Germline trimming cut 3 bases from V and 5 bases from J; bases unmatched to any gene: 6. CDR3 coding DNA: TGTGCCAGCAGCGGACCCGGGACAGGGGGCGATCAGCCCCAGCATTTT. Translating gives CASSGPGTGGDQPQHF. Together with reference TRBV9 and TRBJ1-5, the CDR3 gives the full variable domain: DSGVTQTPKHLITATGQRVTLRCSPRSGDLSVYWYQQSLDQGLQFLIQYYNGEERAKGNILERFSAQQFPDLHSELNLSSLELGDSALYFCASSGPGTGGDQPQHFGDGTRLSIL.

This clonotype was recorded many times. The chain has TRBV11-3 and TRBJ2-2; possible D gene TRBD2, 5 bases. The CDR3 length is 18 residues. V shed 2 bases and J shed 6 bases, with 22 bases lying between them. The germline CDR1 and CDR2 sequences are SGHNT and YENEEA. The CDR3: CASSLMGVRKILAGELFF. The DNA of the CDR3 is TGTGCCAGCAGCTTAATGGGAGTAAGGAAAATTCTGGCCGGGGAGCTGTTTTTT.

This clonotype was counted at least ten times. CDR3 in amino acids: CASSYNHRGAPETQYF. CDR3 DNA: TGCGCCAGCAGCTACAACCACCGAGGGGCCCCAGAGACCCAGTACTTC. The V gene is TRBV5-1, the J gene TRBJ2-5, with D tentatively TRBD1 or TRBD2 (5 bases each). The germline V gene encodes CDR1 SGHRS and CDR2 YFSETQ. This CDR3 comprises 16 residues. Trimming took 3 bases from V and 4 from J, leaving 19 bases between them.

In this sample, this clonotype turned up many times. The rearrangement joins TRBV20-1 to TRBJ2-6; D not resolved. This CDR3 comprises 14 residues. The germline V and J ends were trimmed by 2 bases and 1 base, with 6 bases remaining between them. The germline gives CDR1 DFQATT, CDR2 SNEGSKA (reference sequence). CDR3 protein: CSARRDSGANVLTF. The CDR3 nucleotides are TGCAGTGCTAGAAGGGATTCTGGGGCCAACGTCCTGACTTTC.

The V call is TRBV29-1, the J call TRBJ1-1; D might be TRBD1 (5 bases). Trimming stripped 4 bases from V and 3 bases from J, with 15 bases between. Germline lookup yields CDR1 SQVTM and CDR2 ANQGSEA. The CDR3 consists of 14 residues. CDR3 residues: CSVVGGSGYTEAFF. The CDR3 region has the DNA TGCAGCGTTGTGGGGGGTTCTGGGTACACTGAAGCTTTCTTT.

This clonotype was picked up a small number of times. V usage is TRBV9 and J usage is TRBJ1-1, with 8 nucleotides matching TRBD1. Germline V lookup: CDR1 SGDLS, CDR2 YYNGEE. CDR3 length: 15 residues. J lost 3 bases, V lost 3 bases, and 7 bases had no gene match. CDR3 loop: CASSGRTGRDTEAFF. CDR3 in DNA: TGTGCCAGCAGCGGACGGACAGGGCGGGACACTGAAGCTTTCTTT.

This clonotype showed up many times. The chain carries TRBV3-1 and TRBJ2-7; possibly TRBD1 or TRBD2 for D (6 bases each). Germline-derived CDR1 and CDR2 are LGHDT and YNNKEL (reference sequence). The germline V and J ends were trimmed by 4 bases and 6 bases, with 16 bases remaining between them. The CDR3 totals 14 residues. The CDR3 is CASSRTGAVGEQYF. In nucleotides, the CDR3 is TGTGCCAGCAGCCGCACGGGGGCTGTAGGCGAGCAGTACTTC.